The 32 T cell receptor beta chains in this list originate from one sample, sequenced in a study of blood T cells in healthy people across ages. Sample-barcoded 5' priming and a J-beta primer mix drove a second PCR of about 6 to 12 cycles. One entry per CDR3 protein, called by TCRdb with MiXCR from the 5' RACE reads. The sample holds about 1.1 million distinct CDR3 sequences, about two fifths seen once. The specimen was blood. These receptors were taken from a young man in good health.

In this sample, this clonotype turned up a few times. The chain carries TRBV20-1 and TRBJ2-3; D not resolved. The CDR3 extends over 15 amino acids. Germline lookup yields CDR1 DFQATT and CDR2 SNEGSKA (reference sequence). Trimming cost V 1 base and J 0 bases, with 11 bases left between them. The CDR3 bases are TGCAGTGCTAGAGCTCCGGAGCGAAGCACAGATACGCAGTATTTT. Protein sequence: CSARAPERSTDTQYF.

This clonotype was detected only a few times. The chain couples TRBV3-1 to TRBJ2-1; TRBD1 matches at 9 bases. Germline CDR1 is LGHDT and CDR2 is YNNKEL (reference sequence). After removal of 0 bases from V and 13 bases from J, the junction contained 4 bases not matched to a gene. The CDR3 is 13 residues long. The CDR3 region is CASSQDKDRGQFF. CDR3 DNA sequence: TGTGCCAGCAGCCAAGATAAGGACAGGGGTCAGTTCTTC.

This sequence joins TRBV6-5 and TRBJ2-3; no reliable D call. V lost 4 bases and J 1 base, leaving 12 bases between the germline ends. CDR1 and CDR2 (germline): MNHEY, SVGAGI. This CDR3 is 15 amino acids long. CDR3 loop: CASSSRVGGTDTQYF. DNA for the CDR3: TGTGCCAGCAGTTCCCGGGTCGGCGGCACAGATACGCAGTATTTT.

This clonotype came up a few times. The rearrangement links TRBV24-1 to TRBJ1-1; D is ambiguous. The germline CDR1 and CDR2 sequences are KGHDR and SFDVKD. Trimming shortened V by 4 bases and J by 1 base, and 3 bases separated the two germline ends. This CDR3 has 12 amino acids. The CDR3 here is CATSDPNTEAFF. For the CDR3, the DNA is TGTGCCACCAGTGACCCGAACACTGAAGCTTTCTTT.

The chain employs TRBV12-5 and TRBJ2-5, with 8 bases that match TRBD1. Germline V gene lookup returns CDR1 LGHNT and CDR2 FRNRAP. The CDR3 covers 13 residues. The J segment lost 5 bases and the V segment lost 4 bases, leaving 3 bases of the junction unmatched. CDR3 DNA sequence: TGTGCTAGTGGTTCCAGGGGGCAGGAGACCCAGTACTTC. It specifies CASGSRGQETQYF. Full variable domain (remainder filled in from reference TRBV12-5 and TRBJ2-5): DARVTQTPRHKVTEMGQEVTMRCQPILGHNTVFWYRQTMMQGLELLAYFRNRAPLDDSGMPKDRFSAEMPDATLATLKIQPSEPRDSAVYFCASGSRGQETQYFGPGTRLLVL.

A few counts support this clonotype. The gene calls are TRBV20-1 and TRBJ1-2; 7 positions match TRBD1. The CDR3 contains 13 residues. Germline CDR1 and CDR2: DFQATT and SNEGSKA (reference sequence). V lost 4 bases to trimming and J lost 4 bases; unmatched junction nucleotides: 6. CDR3 coding DNA: TGCAGTGCTACTACAGGGGTGGGCTATGGCTACACCTTC. Its translation is CSATTGVGYGYTF.

The CDR3 nucleotides read TGTGCCAGCAGCCACCAGAGTGTTTCCCACAATGAGCAGTTCTTC. This encodes CASSHQSVSHNEQFF. This chain connects TRBV5-4 to TRBJ2-1; no clear D gene. The V end was cut by 4 bases, the J end by 5 bases, with 16 bases between. Germline V gives CDR1 SGHNT, CDR2 YYREEE (reference sequence). The CDR3 has 15 residues.

The chain is built from TRBV7-9 and TRBJ2-1; D not resolved. The CDR3 extends over 13 amino acids. Germline assignment: CDR1 SEHNR and CDR2 FQNEAQ (reference sequence). The CDR3 protein is CASTGLSYNEQFF. The DNA for the CDR3 is TGTGCTTCTACGGGTCTCTCCTACAATGAGCAGTTCTTC.

A note on this clonotype: One junction end disagrees with the germline gene, perhaps due to a read error. CDR3 sequence: CASSEWGLNYDYTF. DNA of the CDR3: TGTGCCAGCAGTGAATGGGGACTGAACTATGACTACACCTTC. The rearrangement uses TRBV25-1 and TRBJ1-2; a possible D gene is TRBD1 (5 bases). Germline loops: CDR1 MGHDK, CDR2 SYGVNS. The CDR3 is 14 amino acids.

The chain joins TRBV7-2 to TRBJ2-3; 11 nucleotides match TRBD2. Germline V lookup: CDR1 SGHTA, CDR2 FQGNSA. The CDR3 runs to 16 residues. The ends lost 5 bases at V and 5 bases at J; junction bases unmatched: 9. The CDR3 region has the DNA TGTGCCAGCAGCGTGGGACTAGCGGCCTTCGGAGATACGCAGTATTTT. Amino acids: CASSVGLAAFGDTQYF. The full variable domain, in which reference TRBV7-2 and TRBJ2-3 provide the parts outside the CDR3, is GAGVSQSPSNKVTEKGKDVELRCDPISGHTALYWYRQSLGQGLEFLIYFQGNSAPDKSGLPSDRFSAERTGGSVSTLTIQRTQQEDSAVYLCASSVGLAAFGDTQYFGPGTRLTVL.

In this sample, this clonotype turned up a few times. The V call is TRBV2, the J call TRBJ1-5; 9 positions match TRBD1. Germline CDR1 reads SNHLY; CDR2 reads FYNNEI. V dropped 3 bases and J dropped 7; count of bases not matched to a gene: 4. The CDR3 is 14 residues long. The CDR3 DNA sequence: TGTGCCAGCAGTGAGGGGACAGGGATACAGCCCCAGCATTTT. Translation: CASSEGTGIQPQHF.

This clonotype was picked up a small number of times. CDR3 DNA sequence: TGCAGTGCTAGAGCCGGGACCGCCAACGCCTACGAGCAGTACTTC. It yields the protein CSARAGTANAYEQYF. The chain uses TRBV20-1 and TRBJ2-7; D may match TRBD1 or TRBD2 (5 bases each). The V gene lost 1 base and the J gene lost 2 bases, with 15 bases spanning the gap. The CDR3 spans 15 residues. Germline lookup yields CDR1 DFQATT and CDR2 SNEGSKA (reference sequence).

CDR3 residues: CASSYFIASGGIYYNEQFF. The CDR3, as DNA: TGTGCCAGCAGTTACTTTATTGCTAGCGGGGGGATTTACTACAATGAGCAGTTCTTC. The V and J genes are TRBV6-5 and TRBJ2-1; 11 bases line up with TRBD2. V shed 1 base, J shed 3 bases, and the junction held 11 bases outside the gene matches. Germline assignment: CDR1 MNHEY and CDR2 SVGAGI. The length of the CDR3 is 19 residues.

V is TRBV29-1 and J is TRBJ2-2; 9 bases line up with TRBD2. The J segment lost 10 bases and the V segment lost 7 bases, leaving 7 bases of the junction unmatched. The CDR3 runs 12 residues. Germline loops: CDR1 SQVTM, CDR2 ANQGSEA. In DNA, the CDR3 is TGCAGCGCTTCCGGACTAGCGACGGAGCTGTTTTTT. Translating gives CSASGLATELFF.

This chain connects TRBV3-1 to TRBJ2-3; 12 bases match TRBD2. The CDR3 consists of 17 residues. Germline CDR1 is LGHDT and CDR2 is YNNKEL (reference sequence). J was trimmed by 4 bases and V by 2 bases; bases with no gene match: 7. The CDR3, as DNA: TGTGCCAGCAGCCAACCCCTAGCGGGGGGGCTCTCAGATACGCAGTATTTT. Its translation: CASSQPLAGGLSDTQYF.

This chain connects TRBV6-1 to TRBJ2-1; 11 nucleotides line up with TRBD2. This CDR3 has 18 residues. V lost 6 bases and J lost 1; bases outside the gene matches: 11. CDR1 MNHNS and CDR2 SASEGT come from the germline V gene. This CDR3 is CASSQTFSGGVSYNEQFF. The CDR3 coding sequence is TGTGCCAGCAGCCAAACCTTTAGCGGGGGGGTGTCCTACAATGAGCAGTTCTTC.

This chain links TRBV25-1 with TRBJ1-6; D call uncertain. CDR1 is MGHDK and CDR2 is SYGVNS in the germline V gene. V lost 3 bases, J lost 10 bases, and 13 bases lay in between. The CDR3 has 14 residues. For the CDR3, the DNA is TGTGCCAGCAGTGAGACGGCGCAAAGATCACCCCTCCACTTT. Protein: CASSETAQRSPLHF.

CDR3 DNA: TGTGCCAGCACCCTAGGGGCAGGGACTAACTATGGCTACACCTTC. It codes for CASTLGAGTNYGYTF. The chain recombines TRBV9 with TRBJ1-2, with D perhaps TRBD1 (5 bases). Germline loops: CDR1 SGDLS, CDR2 YYNGEE. The V gene lost 6 bases and the J gene lost 0 bases, with 15 bases spanning the gap. This CDR3 comprises 15 residues.

This chain connects TRBV6-6 to TRBJ1-1; the D is unclear. The CDR3 covers 12 residues. The germline V gene has CDR1 MNHNY and CDR2 SVGAGI (reference sequence). V was trimmed by 2 bases and J by 8 bases, leaving 9 bases between them. CDR3 nucleotide sequence: TGTGCCAGCAGTTACCTTAGCCGAGAAGCTTTCTTT. This sequence encodes CASSYLSREAFF.

The sample holds a few counts of this clonotype. The chain joins TRBV27 to TRBJ1-2; no clear D. Trimming pared 2 bases from V and 7 bases from J, leaving 20 bases between. The CDR3 has 16 amino acids. The germline V gene has CDR1 MNHEY and CDR2 SMNVEV (reference sequence). DNA of the CDR3: TGTGCCAGCAGTTTACAGGCCACGGGGAGCCTCAGTGGCTACACCTTC. Amino acid sequence: CASSLQATGSLSGYTF.

J is TRBJ1-4 and V is TRBV2, with unresolved D. Germline V gene lookup returns CDR1 SNHLY and CDR2 FYNNEI. This CDR3 region has 19 residues. V lost 1 base to trimming and J lost 0 bases, with 18 bases between them. The CDR3 region is CASSEGVRKGPPTNEKLFF. DNA for the CDR3: TGTGCCAGCAGTGAAGGGGTCAGAAAAGGTCCCCCAACTAATGAAAAACTGTTTTTT. The complete variable domain, with remaining parts taken from reference TRBV2 and TRBJ1-4, reads EPEVTQTPSHQVTQMGQEVILRCVPISNHLYFYWYRQILGQKVEFLVSFYNNEISEKSEIFDDQFSVERPDGSNFTLKIRSTKLEDSAMYFCASSEGVRKGPPTNEKLFFGSGTQLSVL.

In this sample, this clonotype turned up a few times. The gene calls are TRBV12-3 or TRBV12-4 and TRBJ1-5; D uncertain. The CDR3 loop spans 14 amino acids. V lost 3 bases and J 0 bases, leaving 6 bases between the germline ends. The CDR3 sequence: CASSFMGSNQPQHF. The CDR3 DNA reads as TGTGCCAGCAGTTTCATGGGTAGCAATCAGCCCCAGCATTTT.

This clonotype was recorded many times. J is TRBJ2-3 and V is TRBV4-2; weak D call: TRBD2 (5 bases). Germline CDR1 reads LGHNA; CDR2 reads YNFKEQ. Trimming left V 0 bases short and J 2 bases short, with 12 bases between. The length of the CDR3 is 16 residues. The DNA for the CDR3 is TGTGCCAGCAGCCAAGAGGCCAGCGGCTCCACAGATACGCAGTATTTT. Translating gives CASSQEASGSTDTQYF.

CDR3 bases: TGTGCCAGCAGCTCGTCGGACCGGGACACCTACTCCTACGAGCAGTACTTC. It encodes CASSSSDRDTYSYEQYF. This chain connects TRBV7-9 to TRBJ2-7; possible D gene TRBD1, 6 bases. Germline V CDR1 and CDR2: SEHNR, FQNEAQ (reference sequence). Trimming left V 4 bases short and J 0 bases short, with 19 bases between. The length of the CDR3 is 17 residues.

The chain employs TRBV6-1 and TRBJ2-5; the D is unclear. Germline V CDR1 and CDR2: MNHNS, SASEGT. Trimming took off 3 bases at V and 4 bases at J, with 6 bases between the two ends. The CDR3 totals 12 residues. This CDR3 is CASSDLTETQYF. DNA of the CDR3: TGTGCCAGCAGTGACTTGACAGAGACCCAGTACTTC.

Note on this clonotype: One end of the junction does not line up with germline, which may come from a read error. This rearrangement joins TRBV20-1 to TRBJ1-2, with 7 bases matching TRBD1. This CDR3 is 14 amino acids long. From germline, CDR1 is DFQATT and CDR2 SNEGSKA (reference sequence). CDR3 in DNA: TGCGGTGCTAGGGACAGAACAATAAACTATGGCTACACCTTC. It encodes CGARDRTINYGYTF.

There are a few counts of this clonotype. This chain links TRBV13 with TRBJ2-7, with D uncertain. The length of the CDR3 is 14 residues. Per germline, CDR1 PRHDT and CDR2 FYEKMQ (reference sequence). The V end was cut by 1 base, the J end by 2 bases, with 9 bases between. The CDR3 here is CASSLDGRTYEQYF. As DNA, the CDR3 is TGTGCCAGCAGCTTAGATGGACGAACCTACGAGCAGTACTTC.

This clonotype was counted between two and nine times. The chain has TRBV6-5 and TRBJ2-7; D perhaps matches TRBD1 (6 bases). The CDR3 totals 15 residues. Trimming stripped 6 bases from V and 2 bases from J, with 17 bases between. CDR1 and CDR2 (germline): MNHEY, SVGAGI. Here the CDR3 reads CASSRTGSTPYEQYF. The CDR3 DNA sequence: TGTGCCAGCAGCCGAACAGGGAGTACCCCCTACGAGCAGTACTTC.

The V gene is TRBV5-1, the J gene TRBJ2-7; the match to TRBD1 covers 9 bases. The ends lost 9 bases at V and 4 bases at J; junction bases unmatched: 8. Germline CDR1 reads SGHRS; CDR2 reads YFSETQ. The CDR3 contains 13 residues. CDR3 sequence (DNA): TGCGCCACTCCCCCGGGACAGGGTTACGAGCAGTACTTC. Encoded protein: CATPPGQGYEQYF.

The chain joins TRBV10-3 to TRBJ2-5, with 12 bases identical to TRBD2. After removal of 8 bases from V and 2 bases from J, the junction contained 3 bases not matched to a gene. CDR1 ENHRY and CDR2 SYGVKD come from the germline V gene. This CDR3 region has 14 residues. The CDR3, as DNA: TGTGCCATCTCGGGACTAGCGGGTCAAGAGACCCAGTACTTC. This translates into CAISGLAGQETQYF.

This clonotype came up many times. The J gene is TRBJ2-1, the V gene TRBV5-5; 9 nucleotides align to TRBD1. The CDR3 sequence is 16 residues long. The germline V gene has CDR1 SGHKS and CDR2 YYEKEE (reference sequence). The trim removed 2 bases at V and 2 bases at J, leaving 5 bases unmatched. The CDR3 region has the DNA TGTGCCAGCAGCTTAGAAGGACAGGGGACCTACAATGAGCAGTTCTTC. It specifies CASSLEGQGTYNEQFF. Variable domain in full (rest from reference TRBV5-5 and TRBJ2-1): DAGVTQSPTHLIKTRGQQVTLRCSPISGHKSVSWYQQVLGQGPQFIFQYYEKEERGRGNFPDRFSARQFPNYSSELNVNALLLGDSALYLCASSLEGQGTYNEQFFGPGTRLTVL.

The CDR3 DNA sequence: TGTGCCAGTAGTTCTCGCAGGGCCCAGAGCTCTGGGGCCAACGTCCTGACTTTC. Residues: CASSSRRAQSSGANVLTF. The rearrangement joins TRBV19 to TRBJ2-6; maybe TRBD1 (5 bases). V was shortened by 5 bases and J by 0 bases, with 17 bases between the two germline ends. Germline V gives CDR1 LNHDA, CDR2 SQIVND (reference sequence). CDR3 length: 18 amino acids.